This T cell receptor (beta chain) was found in a study of shared clonotypes between healthy human individuals. As defined, naive CD8 cells were CD45RO-negative and positively selected for CCR7, with terminally differentiated effector memory CD45RA+ cells excluded. This clone has just a few counts. Only in-frame clones appear in the TCRdb table, and some are missing; sequencing was by immunoSEQ multiplex PCR. The repertoire has about 2.2 million clones, 85% to 95% of them found once; the top ten carry about 1.7%. The CDR3 contains 14 residues. CDR1 is SGHTA and CDR2 is FQGNSA in the germline V gene. Between the trimmed V and J ends, which lost 5 bases and 1 base, there was a span of 9 bases.

This chain links TRBV7-2 with TRBJ1-5; D remains unclear. This receptor was obtained from a man between 18 and 29 years old in good health. Some clones in this sample may be carry-over from other donors' samples. Sequenced input: naive CD8+ T cells from PBMCs. The CDR3 sequence: CASSDDGSNQPQHF. Here the CDR3 DNA reads TGTGCCAGCAGCGACGACGGCAGCAATCAGCCCCAGCATTTT.